What follows are 27 T cell receptor beta chains derived from one specimen sequenced in a study of blood T cell repertoires in COVID-19. Here immunoSEQ multiplex PCR was the method, and the copy in TCRdb shows in-frame clones only, minus some. The data show 50,000 to 75,000 clones, roughly 91% seen once. The sequenced sample was peripheral blood. These receptors were collected from a human donor in a cohort sampled during active COVID-19.

The V and J genes are TRBV7-2 and TRBJ2-3; 9 bases fit TRBD2. V lost 2 bases to trimming and J lost 5 bases; unmatched junction nucleotides: 8. The CDR3 consists of 16 residues. Germline CDR1 reads SGHTA; CDR2 reads FQGNSA. CDR3 amino acids: CASSLIAGGLGDTQYF. The CDR3 coding sequence is TGTGCCAGCAGCTTAATCGCGGGGGGGCTTGGAGATACGCAGTATTTT. The variable domain in full, completed from reference TRBV7-2 and TRBJ2-3, reads GAGVSQSPSNKVTEKGKDVELRCDPISGHTALYWYRQSLGQGLEFLIYFQGNSAPDKSGLPSDRFSAERTGGSVSTLTIQRTQQEDSAVYLCASSLIAGGLGDTQYFGPGTRLTVL.

The DNA for the CDR3 is TGCGCCAGCAGCTTGGGACTAGCGGGAGCAGAGACCCAGTACTTC. Residues: CASSLGLAGAETQYF. V usage is TRBV5-1 and J usage is TRBJ2-5, with 12 bases aligning to TRBD2. The germline gives CDR1 SGHRS, CDR2 YFSETQ. The CDR3 runs 15 residues. Trimming cost V 0 bases and J 4 bases; bases outside gene matches: 1.

The chain is built from TRBV7-9 and TRBJ2-3; TRBD1 is a possible D gene (6 bases). The germline V gene encodes CDR1 SEHNR and CDR2 FQNEAQ (reference sequence). With 4 bases removed from V and 0 bases from J, the gap between germline ends came to 11 bases. This CDR3 has 15 residues. The CDR3 sequence is CASSWHGQSTDTQYF. The CDR3 DNA sequence: TGTGCCAGCAGCTGGCATGGACAGAGCACAGATACGCAGTATTTT.

The V call is TRBV9, the J call TRBJ1-3; D is undetermined. V lost 4 bases to trimming and J lost 2 bases, with 10 bases between them. The CDR3 length is 14 residues. Germline V gives CDR1 SGDLS, CDR2 YYNGEE. The CDR3 nucleotides are TGTGCCAGCAGCCACCGACATACTGGAAACACCATATATTTT. Residues: CASSHRHTGNTIYF. Supplemented by reference TRBV9 and TRBJ1-3, the full variable domain reads DSGVTQTPKHLITATGQRVTLRCSPRSGDLSVYWYQQSLDQGLQFLIQYYNGEERAKGNILERFSAQQFPDLHSELNLSSLELGDSALYFCASSHRHTGNTIYFGEGSWLTVV.

This clone was counted once. This sequence joins TRBV7-2 and TRBJ2-5; 13 bases agree with TRBD2. The CDR3 is 16 residues long. V was clipped by 4 bases and J by 5 bases; unmatched bases: 7. CDR1 and CDR2 (germline): SGHTA, FQGNSA. The CDR3 loop reads CASSSFVTSGGETQYF. Here the CDR3 DNA reads TGTGCCAGCAGCTCTTTCGTGACTAGCGGGGGGGAGACCCAGTACTTC.

The chain is built from TRBV9 and TRBJ2-1; 7 nucleotides line up with TRBD1. Germline loops: CDR1 SGDLS, CDR2 YYNGEE. The CDR3 sequence is 16 residues long. After removal of 0 bases from V and 0 bases from J, the junction contained 3 bases not matched to a gene. CDR3 amino acids: CASSVVQGSSYNEQFF. For the CDR3, the DNA is TGTGCCAGCAGCGTAGTACAGGGGAGCTCCTACAATGAGCAGTTCTTC.

This chain connects TRBV27 to TRBJ1-4; D is perhaps TRBD1 (5 bases). The germline V gene encodes CDR1 MNHEY and CDR2 SMNVEV (reference sequence). The CDR3 is 19 amino acids. Trimming pared 2 bases from V and 14 bases from J, leaving 33 bases between. In DNA form, the CDR3 reads TGTGCCAGCAGTTTAAGGGGTGACAGCCTACGGGTCCCAGGTAATCAGCTGTTTTTT. Translation: CASSLRGDSLRVPGNQLFF.

This chain joins TRBV7-3 and TRBJ2-3; 7 bases are shared with TRBD2. Germline V CDR1 and CDR2: SGHTA, FQGTGA. The CDR3 length is 15 residues. V dropped 4 bases and J dropped 2; count of bases not matched to a gene: 6. CDR3 DNA sequence: TGTGCCAGCAGCTCCCGGGGGGACCCCACAGATACGCAGTATTTT. Residues: CASSSRGDPTDTQYF. Supplemented by reference TRBV7-3 and TRBJ2-3, the full variable domain reads GAGVSQTPSNKVTEKGKYVELRCDPISGHTALYWYRQSLGQGPEFLIYFQGTGAADDSGLPNDRFFAVRPEGSVSTLKIQRTERGDSAVYLCASSSRGDPTDTQYFGPGTRLTVL.

The chain carries TRBV6-2 or TRBV6-3 and TRBJ2-1; possible D gene TRBD1, 5 bases. V shed 4 bases and J shed 0 bases, with 19 bases lying between them. The CDR3 is 18 residues long. The germline V gene has CDR1 MNHEY and CDR2 SVGEGT. The CDR3 DNA is TGTGCCAGCAGTTCCGCAGTGGGGCGCGCGAGCTCCTACAATGAGCAGTTCTTC. Translation: CASSSAVGRASSYNEQFF.

This clone qualifies as medium-sized. The chain uses TRBV3-1 (or the pseudogene TRBV3-2) and TRBJ1-6, with 8 bases lining up with TRBD1. V lost 4 bases and J lost 9; bases outside the gene matches: 8. This CDR3 comprises 15 residues. Germline assignment: CDR1 LGHDT and CDR2 YNNKEL (reference sequence). The CDR3 coding sequence is TGTGCCAGCAGCCTTTTCGGACAGGGCTTTTCACCCCTCCACTTT. It codes for CASSLFGQGFSPLHF.

The chain links TRBV19 to TRBJ1-5, with 8 bases identical to TRBD1. The CDR3 extends over 20 amino acids. From germline, CDR1 is LNHDA and CDR2 SQIVND (reference sequence). V gave up 1 base and J gave up 5 bases; unmatched junction bases: 19. CDR3 loop: CASSIADRGFPTGNYQPQHF. CDR3 coding DNA: TGTGCCAGTAGTATAGCCGACAGGGGATTCCCCACAGGGAATTATCAGCCCCAGCATTTT.

The chain joins TRBV5-4 to TRBJ1-2; D ambiguous. The CDR3 has 12 amino acids. CDR1 is SGHNT, CDR2 YYREEE, per germline (reference sequence). V was pared by 3 bases and J by 4 bases, with 7 bases between. The CDR3 is CASSSNSYGYTF. CDR3 nucleotides: TGTGCCAGCAGCTCAAACAGCTATGGCTACACCTTC.

This chain's CDR3 is CASSPTGNEQFF. In DNA, the CDR3 is TGCGCCAGCAGCCCTACCGGGAATGAGCAGTTCTTC. The chain links TRBV4-3 to TRBJ2-1, with D unresolved. CDR1 and CDR2 from the germline V gene are LGHNA and YSLEER. The CDR3 runs 12 residues. V was cut by 4 bases and J by 7 bases, with 8 bases left in between.

CDR3 amino acids: CASSNVAGVAGELFF. Here the CDR3 DNA reads TGTGCCAGTAGTAATGTAGCGGGAGTGGCCGGGGAGCTGTTTTTT. The V call is TRBV19, the J call TRBJ2-2; 9 bases map to TRBD2. V lost 4 bases to trimming and J lost 6 bases; unmatched junction nucleotides: 6. From germline, CDR1 is LNHDA and CDR2 SQIVND (reference sequence). The CDR3 runs 15 residues.

The V call is TRBV19, the J call TRBJ1-1; the match to TRBD1 covers 7 bases. Per the germline V gene, CDR1 is LNHDA and CDR2 is SQIVND (reference sequence). Unmatched junction bases numbered 6, after V lost 3 bases and J lost 5 bases. The CDR3 consists of 14 residues. The CDR3 sequence: CASSMGQSGTEAFF. In DNA form, the CDR3 reads TGTGCCAGTAGTATGGGACAGTCCGGGACTGAAGCTTTCTTT.

CDR3: CASSQVQGSDTQYF. CDR3 nucleotides: TGTGCCAGCAGCCAAGTGCAGGGCTCTGATACGCAGTATTTT. V gene TRBV3-1 (or the pseudogene TRBV3-2) combines with J gene TRBJ2-3; D is possibly TRBD1 (5 bases). Trimming shortened V by 1 base and J by 6 bases, and 11 bases separated the two germline ends. Germline assignment: CDR1 LGHDT and CDR2 YNNKEL (reference sequence). The CDR3 sequence is 14 residues long.

This chain connects TRBV11-2 to TRBJ2-2; D is undetermined. This CDR3 is 13 amino acids long. CDR1 and CDR2 from the germline V gene are SGHAT and FQNNGV. Trimming removed 5 bases at V and 6 bases at J, with 10 bases between. The CDR3 DNA reads as TGTGCCAGCAGCCTAAATCTGGCCGGGGAGCTGTTTTTT. Translation: CASSLNLAGELFF.

The rearrangement uses TRBV6-5 and TRBJ1-2; TRBD1 agrees at 11 bases. Trimming at V came to 5 bases and at J to 8 bases, leaving 10 bases not matched to a gene. The CDR3 runs 15 residues. In germline, CDR1 is MNHEY, CDR2 SVGAGI. The CDR3 DNA is TGTGCCAGCAGTACTCCGGGACAGGGGGATTGGGGCTACACCTTC. Translated: CASSTPGQGDWGYTF.

This chain joins TRBV9 and TRBJ2-3, with D possibly TRBD1 on 5 matching bases. CDR3 length equals 14 residues. Trimming left V 3 bases short and J 5 bases short, with 13 bases between. In germline, CDR1 is SGDLS, CDR2 YYNGEE. The CDR3 DNA reads as TGTGCCAGCAGCGGCCAAGTTAGGGGAGATACGCAGTATTTT. It translates to CASSGQVRGDTQYF.

The rearrangement links TRBV30 to TRBJ2-2; 13 bases align to TRBD2. This CDR3 comprises 18 residues. The V gene's germline CDR1 is GTSNPN and CDR2 SVGIG (reference sequence). J gave up 3 bases and V 2 bases, and 9 bases lay outside the gene matches. In DNA, the CDR3 is TGTGCCTGGAGTACAACCGGGGGACTAGCGGGATACACCGGGGAGCTGTTTTTT. Translating gives CAWSTTGGLAGYTGELFF.

CDR3 residues: CASSPRQGRTSGGGNEQFF. CDR3 nucleotides: TGTGCCAGCTCACCCCGACAGGGAAGGACTAGCGGAGGAGGAAATGAGCAGTTCTTC. The J gene is TRBJ2-1, the V gene TRBV18, with TRBD2 matching 10 bases. In germline, CDR1 is KGHSH, CDR2 LQKENI. CDR3 length: 19 residues. Trimming removed 3 bases from V and 7 bases from J; junction bases left unmatched: 18.

This chain links TRBV6-5 with TRBJ2-7; 12 bases fit TRBD2. CDR3 length: 15 residues. Trimming took 6 bases from V and 4 from J; bases not matched to a gene: 7. Germline lookup yields CDR1 MNHEY and CDR2 SVGAGI. CDR3 nucleotides: TGTGCCAGCAGCGCCGGGACTAGCGGGTTATACGAGCAGTACTTC. This encodes CASSAGTSGLYEQYF.

In its sample, this clone was seen once. This chain links TRBV4-3 with TRBJ1-1; D unresolved. V was clipped by 3 bases and J by 2 bases, with 19 bases between them. The CDR3 runs 17 residues. CDR1 and CDR2 (germline): LGHNA, YSLEER. CDR3 DNA: TGCGCCAGCAGCCATTTGGTCGGGAGAGATGGAAACACTGAAGCTTTCTTT. It codes for CASSHLVGRDGNTEAFF.

The chain links TRBV27 to TRBJ1-2; TRBD1 matches 9 bases. V lost 2 bases to trimming and J lost 2 bases; unmatched junction nucleotides: 3. This CDR3 is built from 15 residues. Germline V CDR1 and CDR2: MNHEY, SMNVEV (reference sequence). CDR3 in DNA: TGTGCCAGCAGTTTAGGGGGGACAGGGAACTATGGCTACACCTTC. It is translated as CASSLGGTGNYGYTF.

This clone is a singleton in its sample. CDR3: CASTLAGHYGQYF. As DNA, the CDR3 is TGTGCCAGCACTTTGGCGGGCCACTACGGACAGTACTTC. The chain links TRBV12-3 or TRBV12-4 to TRBJ2-7, with a possible D match to TRBD2 (5 bases). This CDR3 is 13 amino acids long. Trimming left V 7 bases short and J 10 bases short, with 20 bases between.

The rearrangement uses TRBV10-3 and TRBJ2-1, with D perhaps TRBD2 (6 bases). Germline CDR1 reads ENHRY; CDR2 reads SYGVKD. V lost 7 bases to trimming and J lost 6 bases, with 7 bases between them. The CDR3 runs to 11 residues. CDR3 in amino acids: CAITGGNEQFF. CDR3 DNA sequence: TGTGCCATCACCGGGGGCAATGAGCAGTTCTTC.

The rearrangement joins TRBV7-6 to TRBJ1-2; possibly TRBD1 for D (5 bases). V was pared by 4 bases and J by 0 bases, with 9 bases between. Per the germline V gene, CDR1 is SGHVS and CDR2 is FNYEAQ. The CDR3 consists of 14 residues. The CDR3 DNA reads as TGTGCCAGCAGCTCGACAGCGTCTAACTATGGCTACACCTTC. Amino acid sequence: CASSSTASNYGYTF.